The 4 T cell receptor beta chains in this list originate from one sample, sequenced in a study of blood T cell repertoires in COVID-19. TCRdb's table, derived via immunoSEQ multiplex PCR, lists solely in-frame clones and lacks some. The repertoire consists of more than 200,000 clones, with 80% to 90% occurring once and the leading ten covering less than 3.5%. Input material: peripheral blood. All receptors derive from a young man with COVID-19, enrolled during active disease.

V and J are TRBV30 and TRBJ1-2, with a tentative D call TRBD1 (6 bases). The ends were cut back, 3 bases at V and 1 base at J, with 15 bases in the middle. This CDR3 has 15 residues. CDR1 is GTSNPN, CDR2 SVGIG, per germline (reference sequence). CDR3 in amino acids: CAWRGDIDLNYGYTF. As DNA, the CDR3 is TGTGCCTGGAGGGGGGACATCGACCTTAACTATGGCTACACCTTC. The full variable domain, its missing parts supplied by reference TRBV30 and TRBJ1-2, is SQTIHQWPATLVQPVGSPLSLECTVEGTSNPNLYWYRQAAGRGLQLLFYSVGIGQISSEVPQNLSASRPQDRQFILSSKKLLLSDSGFYLCAWRGDIDLNYGYTFGSGTRLTVV.

This sequence joins TRBV9 and TRBJ1-2; TRBD1 aligns across 8 bases. This CDR3 region has 13 residues. J lost 5 bases, V lost 3 bases, and 3 bases had no gene match. Germline V gene lookup returns CDR1 SGDLS and CDR2 YYNGEE. In DNA, the CDR3 is TGTGCCAGCAGCGCCCGGACAGGGTATGGCTACACCTTC. Protein: CASSARTGYGYTF. Based on the CDR3 plus reference TRBV9 and TRBJ1-2, the full variable domain is DSGVTQTPKHLITATGQRVTLRCSPRSGDLSVYWYQQSLDQGLQFLIQYYNGEERAKGNILERFSAQQFPDLHSELNLSSLELGDSALYFCASSARTGYGYTFGSGTRLTVV.

There are a few counts of this clone. The chain uses TRBV19 and TRBJ1-2; TRBD1 agrees at 10 bases. Per germline, CDR1 LNHDA and CDR2 SQIVND (reference sequence). The CDR3 spans 15 residues. After removal of 7 bases from V and 6 bases from J, the junction contained 11 bases not matched to a gene. This CDR3 reads CASTRPAGTGDGYTF. In DNA form, the CDR3 reads TGTGCCAGTACCCGCCCCGCAGGGACAGGGGATGGCTACACCTTC.

This rearrangement joins TRBV6-5 to TRBJ1-6; D uncertain. This CDR3 spans 13 amino acids. Per germline, CDR1 MNHEY and CDR2 SVGAGI. V lost 9 bases and J 5 bases, leaving 11 bases between the germline ends. The CDR3 protein is CASLRVNNSPLHF. For the CDR3, the DNA is TGTGCCAGTTTGAGGGTCAATAATTCACCCCTCCACTTT.